Listed below are T cell receptor beta chains from one sample, sequenced in a study of beta chain features in type 1 diabetes. Measured with immunoSEQ multiplex PCR; TCRdb has only the in-frame clones, and not every one. Of hundreds of thousands of clones listed, around an eighth are singletons. Sequenced sample: naive CD4+ T cells from blood. These receptors were taken from a man aged 18 to 35 with type 1 diabetes. Each CDR3 is given with its conserved first and last residue. A D gene is named only where the DNA matches it firmly. Not all rows give a size; the values are once, few, many and, for expanded clones, a class.

J: TRBJ2-5; size: few; V: TRBV5-1; D: NA; DNA: TGCGCCAGCAGCTCCCATCAAGAGACCCAGTACTTC; CDR3: CASSSHQETQYF
J: TRBJ2-7; size: few; V: TRBV9; D: NA; DNA: TGTGCCAGCAGCGTAGGGGGACCCGGGTACGAGCAGTACTTC; CDR3: CASSVGGPGYEQYF
J: TRBJ1-1; size: NA; V: TRBV10-3; D: NA; DNA: TGTGCCATCAGTGACCCAGGGGTGACTGAAGCTTTCTTT; CDR3: CAISDPGVTEAFF
J: TRBJ2-7; size: NA; V: TRBV5-1; D: TRBD2; DNA: TGCGCCAGCTCCCCGACTAGCGGGAGCTACGAGCAGTACTTC; CDR3: CASSPTSGSYEQYF
J: TRBJ2-3; size: NA; V: TRBV7-9; D: NA; DNA: TGTGCCAGCAACCAGCGATGGGCAGGGCCGGGGGGCACAGATACGCAGTATTTT; CDR3: CASNQRWAGPGGTDTQYF
J: TRBJ1-1; size: few; V: TRBV29-1; D: NA; DNA: TGCAGCGCCCTAAGTAAGTATTCGAATACTGAAGCTTTCTTT; CDR3: CSALSKYSNTEAFF
J: TRBJ1-1; size: few; V: TRBV29-1; D: NA; DNA: TGCAGCGCTGGTGGGGCGCGGGGCACTGAAGCTTTCTTT; CDR3: CSAGGARGTEAFF
J: TRBJ2-7; size: few; V: TRBV18; D: TRBD1; DNA: TGTGCCAGCTCACCACCGACAGGGGTTGGCTACGAGCAGTACTTC; CDR3: CASSPPTGVGYEQYF
J: TRBJ2-1; size: NA; V: TRBV14; D: TRBD2; DNA: TGTGCCAGCAGCCAAGTTAAGGGGACTAGCGGAGCCTACAATGAGCAGTTCTTC; CDR3: CASSQVKGTSGAYNEQFF
J: TRBJ2-6; size: few; V: TRBV29-1; D: NA; DNA: TGCAGCGTTTTTTCCCTAGGACACGACTCTGGGGCCAACGTCCTGACTTTC; CDR3: CSVFSLGHDSGANVLTF
J: TRBJ2-7; size: few; V: TRBV28; D: NA; DNA: TGTGCCAGCAGCCAACCCCTAGCCAGCTCCTACGAGCAGTACTTC; CDR3: CASSQPLASSYEQYF
J: TRBJ2-7; size: NA; V: TRBV5-1; D: NA; DNA: TGCGCCAGCAGCTTGGCCGCAGGGATCTACGAGCAGTACTTC; CDR3: CASSLAAGIYEQYF
J: TRBJ1-5; size: NA; V: TRBV30; D: NA; DNA: TGTGCCTGGAGTTTAGGGGGATTCCAGCCCCAGCATTTT; CDR3: CAWSLGGFQPQHF
J: TRBJ2-4; size: many; V: TRBV6-6; D: NA; DNA: TGTGCCAGCACTTCCGCGGGAGCCAAAAACATTCAGTACTTC; CDR3: CASTSAGAKNIQYF
J: TRBJ1-2; size: NA; V: TRBV7-2; D: NA; DNA: TGTGCCAGCAGCGGGCCACAGGCAGCCCTCTATGGCTACACCTTC; CDR3: CASSGPQAALYGYTF
J: TRBJ2-7; size: few; V: TRBV7-9; D: TRBD1; DNA: TGTGCCAGCAGCCCCGGGACAGGGGTGGCCTCGGAGCAGTACTTC; CDR3: CASSPGTGVASEQYF
J: TRBJ2-1; size: NA; V: TRBV5-6; D: NA; DNA: TGTGCCAGCAGCTACCAGGGAAAGTACAATGAGCAGTTCTTC; CDR3: CASSYQGKYNEQFF
J: TRBJ1-3; size: NA; V: TRBV30; D: NA; DNA: TGTGCCTGGAGTGAGGGAAACACCATATATTTT; CDR3: CAWSEGNTIYF
J: TRBJ1-5; size: NA; V: TRBV2; D: NA; DNA: TGTGCCAGTGACACCTACAGGTCGGATCAGCCCCAGCATTTT; CDR3: CASDTYRSDQPQHF
J: TRBJ2-7; size: NA; V: TRBV5-6; D: TRBD1; DNA: TGTGCCAGCAGCGGGACAGCGAGCTACGAGCAGTACTTC; CDR3: CASSGTASYEQYF
J: TRBJ2-2; size: few; V: TRBV11-2; D: NA; DNA: TGTGCCAGCAGCTTCGACTGGGCGAACACCGGGGAGCTGTTTTTT; CDR3: CASSFDWANTGELFF
J: TRBJ2-7; size: few; V: TRBV7-9; D: NA; DNA: TGTGCCAGCAGCTTAGTACCAAGTGGCTACGAGCAGTACTTC; CDR3: CASSLVPSGYEQYF
J: TRBJ2-1; size: NA; V: TRBV2; D: TRBD2; DNA: TGTGCCAGCCAGTGGCTAGCGGGGGGTTACAATGAGCAGTTCTTC; CDR3: CASQWLAGGYNEQFF
J: TRBJ2-2; size: few; V: TRBV21-1; D: NA; DNA: TGTGCCAGCAGCAAGAGGGAGGGTCTTTTCGCCGGGGAGCTGTTTTTT; CDR3: CASSKREGLFAGELFF
J: TRBJ2-1; size: few; V: TRBV11-1; D: TRBD1; DNA: TGTGCCAGCAGCCTGGGGACAGGGGGGCAGTTCTTC; CDR3: CASSLGTGGQFF
J: TRBJ2-1; size: NA; V: TRBV6-5; D: NA; DNA: TGTGCCAGCAGTTACGGGACGGACCCCTACAATGAGCAGTTCTTC; CDR3: CASSYGTDPYNEQFF
J: TRBJ2-7; size: few; V: TRBV14; D: NA; DNA: TGTGCCAGCAGCCGACGGACAGTTAGGAACGAGCAGTACTTC; CDR3: CASSRRTVRNEQYF
J: TRBJ2-3; size: few; V: TRBV5-4; D: NA; DNA: TGTGCCAGCAGCTTGCCCCTAGCTGTAGGAGATACGCAGTATTTT; CDR3: CASSLPLAVGDTQYF
J: TRBJ1-1; size: few; V: TRBV19; D: TRBD1; DNA: TGTGCCACCAGACAGGGAGCGCGGATGAACACTGAAGCTTTCTTT; CDR3: CATRQGARMNTEAFF
J: TRBJ1-1; size: NA; V: TRBV18; D: TRBD1; DNA: TGTGCCAGCTCAAGACAGGGGGGGAACACTGAAGCTTTCTTT; CDR3: CASSRQGGNTEAFF
J: TRBJ2-2; size: NA; V: TRBV29-1; D: NA; DNA: TGCAGCGTTGATAAGCGCACCGGGGAGCTGTTTTTT; CDR3: CSVDKRTGELFF
J: TRBJ2-1; size: NA; V: TRBV6-5; D: NA; DNA: TGTGCCAGCAGCCAAGGACACTACAATGAGCAGTTCTTC; CDR3: CASSQGHYNEQFF
J: TRBJ2-1; size: NA; V: TRBV19; D: NA; DNA: TGTGCCAGTAACCTGGACGGGGAGCAGTTCTTC; CDR3: CASNLDGEQFF
J: TRBJ2-7; size: NA; V: TRBV7-2; D: TRBD2; DNA: TGTGCCAGCAGCTTCCTCGTAGCGGGAAGCGAGCAGTACTTC; CDR3: CASSFLVAGSEQYF
J: TRBJ1-1; size: few; V: TRBV11-2; D: NA; DNA: TGTGCCAGCAGCTCTGGGACGGCCATGAACACTGAAGCTTTCTTT; CDR3: CASSSGTAMNTEAFF
J: TRBJ2-7; size: NA; V: TRBV11-3; D: NA; DNA: TGTGCCAGCAGCCCCAGTGGGGCCTACGAGCAGTACTTC; CDR3: CASSPSGAYEQYF
J: TRBJ2-3; size: NA; V: TRBV28; D: NA; DNA: TGTGCCACCCACCCAGGCAATACGCAGTATTTT; CDR3: CATHPGNTQYF
J: TRBJ2-1; size: NA; V: TRBV29-1; D: NA; DNA: TGCAGCGTTAGCGGGACAGGCAGCGGGGAGGGCTACAATGAGCAGTTCTTC; CDR3: CSVSGTGSGEGYNEQFF
J: TRBJ2-3; size: NA; V: TRBV6-4; D: NA; DNA: TGTGCCAGCAGTTCGGCGGGTTCTAGCACAGATACGCAGTATTTT; CDR3: CASSSAGSSTDTQYF
J: TRBJ1-2; size: few; V: TRBV27; D: NA; DNA: TGTGCCAGCAGTCCCTATTCTCCAGTGGGCTATGGCTACACCTTC; CDR3: CASSPYSPVGYGYTF
J: TRBJ2-3; size: NA; V: TRBV28; D: TRBD1; DNA: TGTGCCAGCAGTCCCGGGACAGGGGTCGATACGCAGTATTTT; CDR3: CASSPGTGVDTQYF
J: TRBJ1-6; size: NA; V: TRBV7-9; D: TRBD1; DNA: TGTGCCAGCAGCAAGGGGACAGGAAATTTGTCACCCCTCCACTTT; CDR3: CASSKGTGNLSPLHF
J: TRBJ2-7; size: NA; V: TRBV7-2; D: NA; DNA: TGTGCCAGCAGCCCACCTTTGTACGAGCAGTACTTC; CDR3: CASSPPLYEQYF
J: TRBJ1-3; size: NA; V: TRBV11-2; D: TRBD1; DNA: TGTGCCAGCAGCCTCAATTTGGACAGGGTGGACACCATATATTTT; CDR3: CASSLNLDRVDTIYF
J: TRBJ2-3; size: few; V: TRBV6-6; D: NA; DNA: TGTGCCAGCAGTTACGCAGGGACAGATACGCAGTATTTT; CDR3: CASSYAGTDTQYF